The 15 T cell receptor beta chains in this list originate from one sample, sequenced in a study of regulatory T cells in long-lasting Graves disease. Regarding time point: newly diagnosed GD, antithyroid drugs for less than 3 months. PBMC-extracted RNA yielded the TCR library. Building the TCR beta libraries relied on iRepertoire HTBI primers, and CDR3 regions underwent Arm-PCR. TCRdb re-analysed the multiplex PCR reads in MiXCR, keeping a single row per CDR3 protein. The sample lists 300,000 to 400,000 distinct CDR3 sequences, 16% seen once, with 25% to 30% in the top ten. This sample also belongs to another study, concerning T cells in Graves' hyperthyroidism and ophthalmopathy.

The sequences come from peripheral blood mononuclear cells (PBMCs), collected at new diagnosis, from a patient treated with antithyroid drugs. Receptor source: a man aged 40-50 years with Graves disease.

The sample holds many counts of this clonotype. The CDR3 region is CASSLAGFDTGELFF. CDR3 bases: TGTGCCAGCAGCTTAGCAGGGTTCGACACCGGGGAGCTGTTTTTT. The V and J genes are TRBV7-2 and TRBJ2-2, with D unclear. This CDR3 comprises 15 residues. V was cut by 0 bases and J by 3 bases, with 8 bases left in between. CDR1 is SGHTA and CDR2 is FQGNSA in the germline V gene.

This clonotype has more than one count but fewer than ten. This chain uses TRBV10-3 with TRBJ1-5; a weak D match, TRBD1 (6 bases). There are 15 residues in the CDR3. Per the germline V gene, CDR1 is ENHRY and CDR2 is SYGVKD. V lost 6 bases to trimming and J lost 5 bases, with 17 bases between them. The CDR3 nucleotides are TGTGCCATCAGAATAGGCCTGGGGGCGGATCAGCCCCAGCATTTT. Its translation: CAIRIGLGADQPQHF.

The sample holds many counts of this clonotype. The V gene is TRBV7-9, the J gene TRBJ2-3; 8 nucleotides align to TRBD1. CDR1 and CDR2 from the germline V gene are SEHNR and FQNEAQ (reference sequence). The CDR3 covers 16 residues. V gave up 6 bases and J gave up 2 bases; unmatched junction bases: 10. CDR3 residues: CASRHPGQDDTDTQYF. For the CDR3, the DNA is TGTGCCAGCAGGCATCCGGGACAGGATGACACAGATACGCAGTATTTT.

This clonotype has a count of ten or more. The chain carries TRBV2 and TRBJ2-7; tentatively, D is TRBD1 or TRBD2 (7 bases each). This CDR3 spans 16 amino acids. Looked up from germline, CDR1 is SNHLY and CDR2 is FYNNEI. Between the trimmed V and J ends, which lost 3 bases and 7 bases, there was a span of 22 bases. CDR3 protein: CASSDSGGGSFGEQYF. CDR3 in DNA: TGTGCCAGCAGTGATTCAGGGGGGGGCTCCTTTGGGGAGCAGTACTTC. The full variable domain, completed using reference TRBV2 and TRBJ2-7, is EPEVTQTPSHQVTQMGQEVILRCVPISNHLYFYWYRQILGQKVEFLVSFYNNEISEKSEIFDDQFSVERPDGSNFTLKIRSTKLEDSAMYFCASSDSGGGSFGEQYFGPGTRLTVT.

CDR3 residues: CASSADDTDTQYF. Written as DNA, the CDR3 is TGTGCCAGCAGCGCGGATGACACAGATACGCAGTATTTT. The chain combines TRBV9 with TRBJ2-3; no clear D gene. The CDR3 covers 13 residues. V was clipped by 3 bases and J by 2 bases, with 7 bases between them. Germline V gene sequence: CDR1 SGDLS, CDR2 YYNGEE.

The rearrangement joins TRBV5-5 to TRBJ2-5; D remains unclear. This CDR3 has 14 amino acids. The V and J ends lost 0 bases and 0 bases respectively, with 6 bases between them. CDR1 is SGHKS and CDR2 is YYEKEE in the germline V gene (reference sequence). CDR3 DNA sequence: TGTGCCAGCAGCTTGGCACACAACCAAGAGACCCAGTACTTC. Its protein is CASSLAHNQETQYF.

This rearrangement joins TRBV6-1 to TRBJ1-2; D is ambiguous. V gave up 6 bases and J gave up 7 bases, with 18 bases separating them. Per germline, CDR1 MNHNS and CDR2 SASEGT. CDR3 length: 14 residues. The CDR3 DNA sequence: TGTGCCAGCAGCCTAAAAGCAGAGTTGCTTGGCTACACCTTC. Protein: CASSLKAELLGYTF.

This clonotype was seen only a few times. V and J are TRBV4-3 and TRBJ1-4; TRBD1 agrees at 8 bases. Trimming cost V 4 bases and J 8 bases; bases outside gene matches: 9. The germline CDR1 and CDR2 sequences are LGHNA and YSLEER. This CDR3 is 15 amino acids long. CDR3 residues: CASSPLTGVGEKLFF. The DNA of the CDR3 is TGCGCCAGCAGCCCTTTGACAGGGGTTGGAGAAAAACTGTTTTTT.

This clonotype was recorded a few times. This chain connects TRBV5-6 to TRBJ2-1, with TRBD2 matching over 9 bases. The V gene end was trimmed by 2 bases and the J gene end by 7 bases; junction bases not matched to a gene: 7. Germline V gene lookup returns CDR1 SGHDT and CDR2 YYEEEE. This CDR3 region has 15 residues. CDR3 nucleotides: TGTGCCAGCAGCTTCGGCGGGGGGGCAGGGAATGAGCAGTTCTTC. Protein product: CASSFGGGAGNEQFF.

This clonotype showed up just a few times. This chain uses TRBV24-1 with TRBJ2-1; no clear D gene. CDR3 size: 12 residues. CDR1 and CDR2 (germline): KGHDR, SFDVKD. V was clipped by 7 bases and J by 5 bases, with 8 bases between them. For the CDR3, the DNA is TGTGCCACCAGGACCGATAACAATGAGCAGTTCTTC. It translates to CATRTDNNEQFF.

This clonotype was detected many times. The genes are TRBV12-3 or TRBV12-4 and TRBJ2-5; 7 bases are a match to TRBD1. Trimming cost V 5 bases and J 2 bases; bases outside gene matches: 8. The CDR3 has 15 amino acids. The CDR3 is CASSQPGTAQETQYF. The CDR3 DNA reads TGTGCCAGCAGTCAACCCGGGACAGCTCAAGAGACCCAGTACTTC.

Only a few counts were recorded for this clonotype. The V call is TRBV18, the J call TRBJ1-5; no firm D call. The CDR3 runs 13 residues. The germline V gene has CDR1 KGHSH and CDR2 LQKENI. V shed 2 bases and J shed 3 bases, with 5 bases lying between them. As DNA, the CDR3 is TGTGCCAGCTCACCATCGTTCAATCAGCCCCAGCATTTT. Its protein product is CASSPSFNQPQHF.

The chain employs TRBV20-1 and TRBJ2-3; 11 bases agree with TRBD2. The CDR3 sequence is 13 residues long. V shed 7 bases, J shed 5 bases, and the junction held 5 bases outside the gene matches. Germline V gives CDR1 DFQATT, CDR2 SNEGSKA (reference sequence). The CDR3 DNA follows: TGCAGTGGCGGGCTAGCGGGGGGAGATACGCAGTATTTT. Encoded protein: CSGGLAGGDTQYF.

Many counts were recorded for this clonotype. The chain combines TRBV6-1 with TRBJ1-4, with D perhaps matching TRBD1 (5 bases). Looked up from germline, CDR1 is MNHNS and CDR2 is SASEGT. Trimming shortened V by 3 bases and J by 7 bases, and 12 bases separated the two germline ends. CDR3 length: 14 residues. The CDR3 here is CASSERGRGEKLFF. CDR3 in DNA: TGTGCCAGCAGTGAGAGGGGAAGGGGTGAAAAACTGTTTTTT.

Only a few counts were recorded for this clonotype. The rearrangement links TRBV6-2 or TRBV6-3 to TRBJ2-5; D may be TRBD1 (6 bases). V was cut by 5 bases and J by 2 bases, with 15 bases left in between. There are 15 residues in the CDR3. Looked up from germline, CDR1 is MNHEY and CDR2 is SVGEGT. In DNA form, the CDR3 reads TGTGCCAGCAGTGACGGACAGCATACACAAGAGACCCAGTACTTC. Amino acid sequence: CASSDGQHTQETQYF.